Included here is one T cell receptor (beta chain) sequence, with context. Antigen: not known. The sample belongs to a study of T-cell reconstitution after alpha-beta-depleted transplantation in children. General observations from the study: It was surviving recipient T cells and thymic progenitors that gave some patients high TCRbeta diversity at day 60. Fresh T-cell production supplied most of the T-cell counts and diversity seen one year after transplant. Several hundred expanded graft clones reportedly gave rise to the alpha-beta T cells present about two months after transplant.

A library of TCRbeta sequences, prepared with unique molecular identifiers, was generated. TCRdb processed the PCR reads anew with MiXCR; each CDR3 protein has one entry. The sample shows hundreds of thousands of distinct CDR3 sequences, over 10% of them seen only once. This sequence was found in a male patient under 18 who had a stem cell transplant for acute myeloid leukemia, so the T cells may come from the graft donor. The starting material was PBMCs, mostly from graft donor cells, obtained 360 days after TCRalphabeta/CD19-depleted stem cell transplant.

The DNA for the CDR3 is TGCAGCGTTGAAGCGGGCCGGGGAACCGGGGAGCTGTTTTTT. This gives the protein CSVEAGRGTGELFF. The chain has TRBV29-1 and TRBJ2-2, with D tentatively TRBD2 (5 bases). This CDR3 region has 14 residues. The ends were cut back, 1 base at V and 5 bases at J, with 11 bases in the middle. Per the germline V gene, CDR1 is SQVTM and CDR2 is ANQGSEA.